This is a list of T cell receptor beta chains from one sample in a study of cytomegalovirus exposure and HLA in healthy donors. The table came from immunoSEQ multiplex PCR; TCRdb's copy has only in-frame clones and leaves some out. Here the sample spans around 130,000 clones, roughly four fifths being singletons. The sample consisted of PBMCs. These receptors all stem from a woman aged 18-35 years in good health and CMV-seronegative. The CDR3 runs from the conserved cysteine through the conserved F or W. D genes are given only for firm matches. Only part of the rows carry a size: once, few, many, or a class if the clone is expanded.

v_gene	abundance	j_gene	d_gene	CDR3aa	CDR3nt
TRBV11-2	-	TRBJ1-3	-	CASSLDPGGGNTIYF	TGTGCCAGCAGCTTAGATCCAGGAGGAGGAAACACCATATATTTT
TRBV7-2	-	TRBJ2-6	-	CASKRGGANVLTF	TGTGCCAGCAAAAGGGGTGGGGCCAACGTCCTGACTTTC
TRBV5-6	-	TRBJ1-2	TRBD1	CASSYRDRAGYTF	TGTGCCAGCAGCTATAGGGACAGGGCTGGCTACACCTTC
TRBV6-4	few	TRBJ2-6	TRBD1	CASSDGTGGSGANGLTF	TGTGCCAGCAGTGACGGGACAGGGGGCTCTGGGGCCAACGGCCTGACTTTC
TRBV19	-	TRBJ2-4	-	CASAIRAKNIQYF	TGTGCCAGCGCGATTAGAGCCAAAAACATTCAGTACTTC
TRBV2	-	TRBJ1-6	-	CASTPHEGSSPLHF	TGTGCCAGCACCCCTCATGAGGGTAGCTCACCCCTCCACTTT
TRBV29-1	-	TRBJ1-2	-	CSVEGEAYRGYGYTF	TGCAGCGTTGAAGGTGAGGCCTACCGGGGCTATGGCTACACCTTC
TRBV25-1	-	TRBJ2-5	-	CASSTNPREQYF	TGTGCCAGCAGTACGAACCCGAGGGAGCAGTACTTC
TRBV19	-	TRBJ1-5	-	CASSSGGLKPQHF	TGTGCCAGTAGTAGCGGGGGGCTGAAGCCCCAGCATTTT
TRBV13	few	TRBJ2-7	-	CASSLPSASYEQYF	TGTGCCAGCAGCTTGCCTAGCGCATCCTACGAGCAGTACTTC
TRBV9	-	TRBJ2-1	TRBD2	CASSPTVGGGSSYNEQFF	TGTGCCAGCAGCCCCACCGTAGGCGGGGGGAGCTCCTACAATGAGCAGTTCTTC
TRBV5-5	-	TRBJ1-4	-	CASSFGEKLFF	TGTGCCAGCAGCTTCGGGGAAAAACTGTTTTTT
TRBV19	-	TRBJ2-2	-	CASSPGRVQGLTNANTGELFF	TGTGCCAGTAGTCCAGGGAGAGTACAGGGTCTAACCAACGCGAACACCGGGGAGCTGTTTTTT
TRBV4-1	-	TRBJ2-7	TRBD2	CASSQVPGGPYEQYF	TGCGCCAGCAGCCAAGTTCCGGGGGGACCCTACGAGCAGTACTTC
TRBV30	-	TRBJ1-6	-	CAWSVLVAGNSPLHF	TGTGCCTGGAGTGTACTTGTTGCAGGAAATTCACCCCTCCACTTT
TRBV4-3	-	TRBJ2-7	TRBD1	CASSQDYSRTGYYVQYF	TGCGCCAGCAGCCAAGATTACTCCAGGACAGGATACTACGTGCAGTACTTC
TRBV10-1	-	TRBJ2-7	TRBD1	CASSLPGQGHEQYF	TGCGCCAGCAGTCTTCCCGGACAGGGTCACGAGCAGTACTTC
TRBV27	-	TRBJ1-1	TRBD1	CASSLHHTGVHTEAFF	TGTGCCAGCAGTTTACATCATACAGGGGTCCATACTGAAGCTTTCTTT
TRBV2	few	TRBJ2-7	TRBD2	CASTRLAGEPHEQYF	TGTGCCAGCACCCGACTAGCGGGGGAACCCCACGAGCAGTACTTC
TRBV27	-	TRBJ1-6	-	CASSSQVHYNSPLHF	TGTGCCAGCAGTTCACAGGTCCACTATAATTCACCCCTCCACTTT
TRBV6-1	-	TRBJ2-1	TRBD1	CASSPQGNNEQFF	TGTGCCAGCAGTCCACAGGGGAACAATGAGCAGTTCTTC
TRBV7-8	-	TRBJ2-3	TRBD2	CASSLDGGARDTQYF	TGTGCCAGCAGCTTAGACGGGGGGGCCAGAGATACGCAGTATTTT
TRBV4-1	-	TRBJ2-6	TRBD2	CASSQRELAGNSGANVLTF	TGCGCCAGCAGCCAGAGGGAACTAGCGGGGAACTCTGGGGCCAACGTCCTGACTTTC